This TCR beta chain was documented in a study of shared clonotypes between healthy human individuals. Repertoires were generated with immunoSEQ multiplex PCR, while TCRdb's copy carries only in-frame clones and drops some. Of approximately 700,000 clones listed, less than 80% were seen once; the top ten hold around 2%. Whole-study results and caveats: Larger estimated richness was generally seen in naive subsets than in memory subsets. Enrolling few donors narrowed the genetic and exposure-history diversity that was represented.

With regard to this clone: The antigen is undetermined.

The CDR3 is 13 residues long. Germline V gene data show CDR1 as SGHVS and CDR2 as FNYEAQ. V dropped 6 bases and J dropped 3; count of bases not matched to a gene: 4. V usage is TRBV7-6 and J usage is TRBJ1-1; 7 nucleotides agree with TRBD1. The sample was memory CD4+ T cells sorted from blood. Stated subset: CD45RA-negative fraction. The TCR comes from a woman in her twenties or thirties in good health. CDR3 in amino acids: CASSGQGDTEAFF. The CDR3 DNA sequence: TGTGCCAGCAGTGGTCAGGGGGACACTGAAGCTTTCTTT.